This T cell receptor beta chain was retrieved from a study of blood T cell repertoires in COVID-19. About the study: T cells, B-cell-depleted T cells, or PBMCs provided the cDNA or gDNA that served as material.

Original analysis: By means of reference gene primer amplification, nucleated cell counts were estimated. Generated by immunoSEQ multiplex PCR, the TCRdb table keeps only in-frame clones and is missing some. The D gene and trimming were derived from the DNA, and the V and J assignments and clone size from that table. The sample includes about 210,000 clones, about four fifths seen only once; the top ten take about 2.7%. CDR1 and CDR2 from the germline V gene are LNHNV and YYDKDF (reference sequence). V lost 3 bases to trimming and J lost 5 bases; unmatched junction nucleotides: 6. This CDR3 region has 15 residues.

Sequencing input: peripheral blood. The sequence was collected from a woman aged 40 to 55 with active or convalescent COVID-19. The chain combines TRBV15 with TRBJ2-3, with 9 bases aligning to TRBD1. CDR3 in DNA: TGTGCCACCAGCAGGCCGGGACAGGGTGTAGATACGCAGTATTTT. Translating it yields CATSRPGQGVDTQYF. The full variable domain, in which reference TRBV15 and TRBJ2-3 provide the parts outside the CDR3, is DAMVIQNPRYQVTQFGKPVTLSCSQTLNHNVMYWYQQKSSQAPKLLFHYYDKDFNNEADTPDNFQSRRPNTSFCFLDIRSPGLGDTAMYLCATSRPGQGVDTQYFGPGTRLTVL.